In its sample, the clone carrying this TCR beta chain was seen once. What it binds is not known. Using immunoSEQ multiplex PCR, the repertoire was profiled, and TCRdb retains in-frame clones only, with some absent. The data show about 150,000 clones, 70% to 90% seen once. The source of the sample is a study of T cell responses to AZD1222 COVID-19 vaccine. Study-wide results and limits: Nearly half of unique spike-specific TCRs reportedly avoided B.1.351 and B.1.1.7 mutated regions. Spike-specific TCR breadth and depth both grew after two AZD1222 doses.

V was pared by 5 bases and J by 2 bases, with 4 bases between. The CDR3 loop spans 11 amino acids. Germline CDR1 is SEHNR and CDR2 is FQNEAQ (reference sequence). This chain links TRBV7-9 with TRBJ2-7; D is unclear. This receptor was identified in an adult who had recovered from COVID-19. This specimen was peripheral blood, taken after recovery from COVID-19. CDR3 in amino acids: CASSTTYEQYF. In nucleotides, the CDR3 is TGTGCCAGCAGCACCACCTACGAGCAGTACTTC.